The next 14 T cell receptor beta chains were all read from a single sample in a study of blood T cell repertoires in COVID-19. Repertoires were generated with immunoSEQ multiplex PCR, while TCRdb's copy carries only in-frame clones and drops some. The sample holds around 340,000 clones, over 85% seen once. Input material: peripheral blood. The receptor source for this set is a woman aged 55-69 years with COVID-19, enrolled during active disease.

This clone was seen at least ten times. The rearrangement joins TRBV2 to TRBJ2-3, with 8 bases that match TRBD2. The V segment lost 1 base and the J segment 2 bases; nucleotides outside the gene matches: 5. Germline V gene sequence: CDR1 SNHLY, CDR2 FYNNEI. This CDR3 region has 16 residues. CDR3 loop: CASSEEGGGSTDTQYF. The CDR3 nucleotides are TGTGCCAGCAGTGAAGAGGGCGGGGGGTCCACAGATACGCAGTATTTT.

The rearrangement joins TRBV24-1 to TRBJ1-4; D unclear. The CDR3 is 14 amino acids. Trimming removed 10 bases from V and 2 bases from J, with 13 bases in between. Germline CDR1 reads KGHDR; CDR2 reads SFDVKD. CDR3 sequence reads: CATSSTGTNEKLFF. The DNA for the CDR3 is TGTGCCACAAGCTCAACGGGGACTAATGAAAAACTGTTTTTT.

By proportion, this clone is large. The CDR3 DNA reads TGCAGCGCCCGAGGGGAGGGCGATGAGCAGTTCTTC. Encoded protein: CSARGEGDEQFF. The rearrangement joins TRBV29-1 to TRBJ2-1; 7 bases line up with TRBD2. Germline CDR1 reads SQVTM; CDR2 reads ANQGSEA. The CDR3 runs to 12 residues. The ends lost 7 bases at V and 8 bases at J; junction bases unmatched: 8.

This CDR3 reads CASSLIPGMNTEAFF. Here the CDR3 DNA reads TGCGCCAGCAGCTTGATACCAGGGATGAACACTGAAGCTTTCTTT. The V call is TRBV5-1, the J call TRBJ1-1, with TRBD1 as a possible D gene (5 bases). Germline V lookup: CDR1 SGHRS, CDR2 YFSETQ. This CDR3 has 15 residues. V lost 1 base and J 0 bases, leaving 10 bases between the germline ends.

The CDR3 DNA reads TGTGCCAGCAGCCACACAGGGGGCTGGAATCAGCCCCAGCATTTT. Translated: CASSHTGGWNQPQHF. The chain combines TRBV5-8 with TRBJ1-5, with 9 bases aligning to TRBD1. Looked up from germline, CDR1 is SGHTS and CDR2 is YDEGEE. The CDR3 totals 15 residues. J lost 4 bases, V lost 4 bases, and 6 bases had no gene match.

The chain combines TRBV13 with TRBJ1-3; 8 bases align to TRBD1. The junction had 4 bases not matched to a gene; V was cut back by 7 bases and J by 2 bases. This CDR3 has 14 residues. In germline, CDR1 is PRHDT, CDR2 FYEKMQ (reference sequence). The CDR3 reads CASKWTGTGNTIYF. In DNA form, the CDR3 reads TGTGCCAGCAAATGGACAGGGACTGGAAACACCATATATTTT.

The V and J genes are TRBV6-5 and TRBJ2-3; TRBD2 matches 10 bases. J gave up 6 bases and V 11 bases, and 8 bases lay outside the gene matches. Per the germline V gene, CDR1 is MNHEY and CDR2 is SVGAGI. The CDR3 is 13 residues long. The CDR3, as DNA: TGTGCCGGTGTAGCGGGGGGAACGGATACGCAGTATTTT. Protein sequence: CAGVAGGTDTQYF.

J is TRBJ1-6 and V is TRBV5-5, with D maybe TRBD1 (6 bases). CDR3 length: 14 residues. Germline V gene sequence: CDR1 SGHKS, CDR2 YYEKEE (reference sequence). Trimming pared 4 bases from V and 6 bases from J, leaving 11 bases between. The CDR3 nucleotides read TGTGCCAGCAGCAGGAGAGGGGGTAATTCACCCCTCCACTTT. It is translated as CASSRRGGNSPLHF.

The rearrangement uses TRBV14 and TRBJ2-7, with 8 nucleotides matching TRBD1. Germline V lookup: CDR1 SGHDN, CDR2 FVKESK. Germline trimming cut 5 bases from V and 0 bases from J; bases unmatched to any gene: 9. The CDR3 contains 16 residues. The CDR3 sequence: CASSEGQAPFSYEQYF. CDR3 bases: TGTGCCAGCAGCGAGGGACAGGCTCCTTTCTCCTACGAGCAGTACTTC. The full variable domain, with the rest looked up from reference TRBV14 and TRBJ2-7, is EAGVTQFPSHSVIEKGQTVTLRCDPISGHDNLYWYRRVMGKEIKFLLHFVKESKQDESGMPNNRFLAERTGGTYSTLKVQPAELEDSGVYFCASSEGQAPFSYEQYFGPGTRLTVT.

V usage is TRBV27 and J usage is TRBJ1-4, with a weak D call TRBD1 (5 bases). With 6 bases removed from V and 11 bases from J, the gap between germline ends came to 16 bases. Germline V gives CDR1 MNHEY, CDR2 SMNVEV (reference sequence). There are 13 residues in the CDR3. CDR3 residues: CASRPSRGEKLFF. The CDR3 bases are TGTGCCAGCAGACCTTCCCGGGGGGAGAAACTGTTTTTT.

The chain links TRBV7-9 to TRBJ2-7, with TRBD2 identical over 10 bases. The CDR3 spans 16 residues. V shed 2 bases, J shed 2 bases, and the junction held 6 bases outside the gene matches. Germline V lookup: CDR1 SEHNR, CDR2 FQNEAQ (reference sequence). CDR3 region: CASSLFTSGETYEQYF. In nucleotides, the CDR3 is TGTGCCAGCAGCTTATTCACTAGCGGGGAGACCTACGAGCAGTACTTC.

V and J are TRBV27 and TRBJ1-3, with a weak D call TRBD1 (6 bases). V was trimmed by 8 bases and J by 3 bases, leaving 23 bases between them. This CDR3 spans 17 amino acids. Germline V gene lookup returns CDR1 MNHEY and CDR2 SMNVEV (reference sequence). The CDR3: CASGTGQGWSSGNTIYF. In DNA form, the CDR3 reads TGTGCCAGCGGTACCGGTCAGGGGTGGTCGAGTGGAAACACCATATATTTT.

This clone was counted a few times. V usage is TRBV15 and J usage is TRBJ1-4, with TRBD1 matching over 8 bases. J gave up 8 bases and V 2 bases, and 4 bases lay outside the gene matches. In germline, CDR1 is LNHNV, CDR2 YYDKDF (reference sequence). This CDR3 is built from 14 residues. The CDR3 region is CATSRLNRGEKLFF. The CDR3 coding sequence is TGTGCCACCAGCAGACTAAACAGGGGGGAAAAACTGTTTTTT.

The J gene is TRBJ2-1, the V gene TRBV28; tentatively, D is TRBD2 (6 bases). Trimming cost V 6 bases and J 4 bases, with 19 bases left between them. The CDR3 consists of 16 residues. The germline V gene encodes CDR1 MDHEN and CDR2 SYDVKM. In DNA form, the CDR3 reads TGTGCCAGCAGACGGCTTGGGCCTGCGGGGTACAATGAGCAGTTCTTC. It specifies CASRRLGPAGYNEQFF.